These T cell receptor beta chains were read from a single sample in a study of shared clonotypes between healthy human individuals. Using immunoSEQ multiplex PCR, the repertoire was profiled, and TCRdb retains in-frame clones only, with some absent. Here the sample spans about 230,000 clones, just over 65% being singletons. The sequenced sample consisted of memory CD4+ T cells sorted from blood. The receptor set was obtained from a man younger than 40 in good health. The CDR3 runs from the conserved cysteine through the conserved F or W. Each record gives: clone size, J gene, D gene, V gene, CDR3 length, CDR3 protein, CDR3 DNA. A D gene is named only where the DNA matches it firmly. Clone size is given for some rows only: seen once, a few or many times, or a class if the clone is expanded.

NA	TRBJ2-3	NA	TRBV18	15	CASSPSHGSTDTQYF	TGTGCCAGCTCACCGAGCCACGGTTCCACAGATACGCAGTATTTT
many	TRBJ2-7	NA	TRBV5-5	14	CASSLPTKSYEQYF	TGTGCCAGCAGCTTACCCACAAAGAGCTACGAGCAGTACTTC
NA	TRBJ2-7	NA	TRBV19	13	CASSPGPFYEQYF	TGTGCCAGTAGTCCGGGGCCATTTTACGAGCAGTACTTC
NA	TRBJ1-2	TRBD1	TRBV6-5	15	CASSYSMQGAGGYTF	TGTGCCAGCAGTTACTCGATGCAGGGGGCTGGAGGCTACACCTTC
few	TRBJ1-2	NA	TRBV19	12	CASSYQYYGYTF	TGTGCCAGTAGTTATCAATACTATGGCTACACCTTC
NA	TRBJ2-3	NA	TRBV5-4	15	CASSSAPLGTDTQYF	TGTGCCAGCAGCTCCGCCCCCCTTGGCACAGATACGCAGTATTTT
NA	TRBJ2-7	TRBD1	TRBV10-3	14	CAIRGQGANYEQYF	TGTGCCATCAGGGGACAGGGGGCGAACTACGAGCAGTACTTC
NA	TRBJ2-1	TRBD1	TRBV9	15	CASSLSGTASMEQFF	TGTGCCAGCAGCCTATCCGGGACAGCCTCCATGGAGCAGTTCTTC
NA	TRBJ2-3	TRBD2	TRBV6-6	15	CASTSSGTSTDTQYF	TGTGCCAGCACCTCCAGCGGGACTAGCACAGATACGCAGTATTTT
NA	TRBJ2-3	TRBD2	TRBV7-9	12	CASSPGGGTQYF	TGTGCCAGCAGCCCCGGGGGGGGTACGCAGTATTTT
once	TRBJ2-5	TRBD1	TRBV14	16	CASSQDWGQGEETQYF	TGTGCCAGCAGCCAAGATTGGGGGCAGGGGGAAGAGACCCAGTACTTC
NA	TRBJ2-3	NA	TRBV5-1	15	CASSTIGFNTDTQYF	TGCGCCAGCTCTACTATAGGGTTTAACACAGATACGCAGTATTTT
NA	TRBJ1-5	NA	TRBV5-4	14	CASSLGGVDQPQHF	TGTGCCAGCAGCTTGGGGGGGGTGGATCAGCCCCAGCATTTT
once	TRBJ2-4	NA	TRBV9	14	CASSGGVGSNLQYF	TGTGCCAGCAGCGGGGGAGTTGGTTCAAATCTTCAGTACTTC
NA	TRBJ2-1	TRBD2	TRBV29-1	14	CSGKAGKSFNEQFF	TGCAGCGGAAAAGCGGGAAAGAGTTTCAATGAGCAGTTCTTC
NA	TRBJ2-1	TRBD2	TRBV13	17	CASSFVGRARGYNEQFF	TGTGCCAGCAGCTTCGTCGGGAGGGCCAGGGGTTACAATGAGCAGTTCTTC
NA	TRBJ2-3	NA	TRBV5-1	16	CASSPGISRSTDTQYF	TGCGCCAGCAGCCCCGGAATCAGTCGCAGCACAGATACGCAGTATTTT